The rows below give T cell receptor beta chains drawn from one sample of a study of T cell responses to AZD1222 COVID-19 vaccine. Clones were sequenced by immunoSEQ multiplex PCR, and TCRdb holds only the in-frame ones, with some missing. The sample holds about 150,000 clones; approximately 87% are singletons and the top ten take 5.5%. The sequencing used peripheral blood, collected on day 0 of MenACWY control vaccination. Source of these receptors: an adult in good health. The conserved cysteine and the conserved F or W are not part of the CDR3 here.

j_gene,v_gene,CDR3aa
TRBJ2-2,TRBV12-3/TRBV12-4,ATCRGVPGELF
TRBJ1-3,TRBV25-1,ASSPMGGTSGNTIY
TRBJ1-3,TRBV14,ASSLRQGYGNTIY
TRBJ1-1,TRBV6-5,ASTVGRTMNTEAF
TRBJ2-2,TRBV5-1,ASSPGNTGELF
TRBJ1-4,TRBV10-3,AISRGPGQKLF
TRBJ2-6,TRBV5-1,ATRASGGSGANVLT
TRBJ2-5,TRBV9,ASSKGGVSQETQY
TRBJ1-3,TRBV30,AWSSSGNTIY
TRBJ1-4,TRBV7-9,ASSDRRGVNEKLF
TRBJ2-5,TRBV30,AWRPIGQRKETQY
TRBJ2-7,TRBV4-1,ASSPGGRGTYEQY
TRBJ2-3,TRBV11-2,ASSLGIRDSQDTQY
TRBJ1-2,TRBV7-2,ASSGRGYGYT
TRBJ2-1,TRBV2,ASRTGLASNEQF
TRBJ1-5,TRBV19,ASSYQRTQH
TRBJ2-3,TRBV6-1,ASSEVGRSNPDTQY
TRBJ1-1,TRBV30,AWSWGRTTEAF
TRBJ2-4,TRBV12-5,ASGTYGLTGSLAKNIQY
TRBJ2-1,TRBV6-6,ASSYGGTGGNEQF
TRBJ1-2,TRBV3-1/TRBV3-2,ASSQVFTANYGYT
TRBJ2-5,TRBV25-1,ASSPTVGEYQETQY
TRBJ1-6,TRBV19,ASIDTGEPFHNSPLH
TRBJ2-3,TRBV11-3,ASSRRTVQGTDTQY
TRBJ2-7,TRBV11-2,ASSLEIAWTYEQY
TRBJ2-5,TRBV11-3,ASSLRQGETQY
TRBJ1-1,TRBV2,ASSPNGGTEAF